Sequencing of this T cell receptor beta chain was carried out in a study of blood T cell repertoires in COVID-19. The CDR3 is 16 amino acids. With V trimmed by 1 base and J by 4 bases, 5 bases remained unmatched. The germline CDR1 and CDR2 sequences are LGHDT and YNNKEL (reference sequence). Sequenced by immunoSEQ multiplex PCR; TCRdb stores in-frame clones only, minus some. The sample shows 150,000 or so clones, approximately 85% of them seen only once. The sample consisted of peripheral blood. The TCR originated in a man between 60 and 70 years old with COVID-19, enrolled during active disease. V gene TRBV3-1 (or the pseudogene TRBV3-2) combines with J gene TRBJ2-3; 10 bases are shared with TRBD2. The CDR3 coding sequence is TGTGCCAGCAGCCAAGCGGTAGCGGGGGGTGCAGATACGCAGTATTTT. Translation gives CASSQAVAGGADTQYF.